This is a list of T cell receptor beta chains from one sample in a study of blood T cell repertoires in COVID-19. Some clones are missing from TCRdb's copy, which holds only in-frame ones; the method was immunoSEQ multiplex PCR. The table has 150,000 to 200,000 clones, roughly 84% seen once. Sample: peripheral blood. These receptors originate from a woman between 50 and 59 years old with COVID-19, enrolled during active disease. CDR3s include the opening cysteine and the closing phenylalanine or tryptophan. D genes are given only for firm matches. Clone size is given for some rows only: seen once, a few or many times, or a class if the clone is expanded.

cdr3_aa cdr3_nt clone_size d_call j_call cdr3_length v_call
CAITGGTSGGTSYNEQFF TGTGCCATCACCGGGGGTACTAGCGGGGGCACCTCCTACAATGAGCAGTTCTTC NA TRBD2 TRBJ2-1 18 TRBV10-3
CASSQGQGFGQFF TGTGCCAGCAGCCAAGGACAGGGGTTCGGGCAGTTCTTC NA TRBD1 TRBJ2-1 13 TRBV3-1/TRBV3-2
CASSLDGLAGGNEQFF TGTGCCAGCAGCCTAGACGGACTAGCGGGGGGCAATGAGCAGTTCTTC NA TRBD2 TRBJ2-1 16 TRBV7-9
CASSFGGTNTEAFF TGCGCCAGCAGCTTCGGGGGTACGAACACTGAAGCTTTCTTT NA NA TRBJ1-1 14 TRBV5-1
CASSYEPGFRQPQHF TGTGCCAGCAGTTATGAGCCAGGCTTTCGACAGCCCCAGCATTTT NA NA TRBJ1-5 15 TRBV28
CASSLGTAEQTQYF TGTGCCAGCTCACTAGGGACAGCAGAGCAAACGCAGTATTTT few TRBD1 TRBJ2-3 14 TRBV18
CAIKGGSGNTIYF TGTGCCATCAAAGGGGGATCTGGAAACACCATATATTTT few NA TRBJ1-3 13 TRBV6-5
CASSPSRDRFFRTDTQYF TGTGCCAGCAGCCCCTCCCGGGACAGGTTTTTTCGCACAGATACGCAGTATTTT NA TRBD1 TRBJ2-3 18 TRBV5-4
CASRSGTRSSGNTIYF TGTGCCAGCAGGTCCGGGACAAGGAGCTCTGGAAACACCATATATTTT NA NA TRBJ1-3 16 TRBV28
CASTEAPPGGAFF TGTGCCAGCACCGAAGCGCCCCCGGGGGGAGCTTTCTTT NA NA TRBJ1-1 13 TRBV2
CASSYGQAFSGNTIYF TGTGCCAGCAGCTACGGACAGGCATTCTCTGGAAACACCATATATTTT NA TRBD1 TRBJ1-3 16 TRBV7-2
CASSQGGVANTEAFF TGTGCCAGCAGCCAAGGGGGGGTCGCGAACACTGAAGCTTTCTTT NA NA TRBJ1-1 15 TRBV3-1/TRBV3-2
CASSFTRQETQYF TGTGCCAGCAGCTTCACGCGACAAGAGACCCAGTACTTC NA NA TRBJ2-5 13 TRBV7-2
CASSLVASGYTGELFF TGTGCCAGCAGCTTGGTGGCTAGCGGGTACACCGGGGAGCTGTTTTTT NA TRBD2 TRBJ2-2 16 TRBV5-4
CASSNLGQASTTQYF TGTGCCAGCAGCAACCTCGGACAGGCTTCAACGACCCAGTACTTC NA TRBD1 TRBJ2-5 15 TRBV7-9
CSVPGTSGYEQYF TGCAGCGTTCCGGGGACTAGCGGCTACGAGCAGTACTTC many TRBD2 TRBJ2-7 13 TRBV29-1
CASSTDRVGQPQHF TGTGCCAGCAGCACAGACAGGGTCGGGCAGCCCCAGCATTTT NA TRBD1 TRBJ1-5 14 TRBV5-6
CASSLGLAAKGEETQYF TGTGCCAGCAGCTTAGGATTGGCGGCGAAGGGGGAAGAGACCCAGTACTTC NA NA TRBJ2-5 17 TRBV11-3
CSARLAGVYEQYF TGCAGCGCCAGACTAGCGGGAGTCTACGAGCAGTACTTC NA TRBD2 TRBJ2-7 13 TRBV29-1
CASSPGLLSYEQYF TGTGCCAGCAGCCCGGGACTACTCTCCTACGAGCAGTACTTC few TRBD2 TRBJ2-7 14 TRBV5-4
CASSYSYRSNYGYTF TGTGCCAGCAGTTACTCGTACCGGTCTAACTATGGCTACACCTTC NA NA TRBJ1-2 15 TRBV6-6
CATSRVGDSSSYEQYF TGTGCCACCAGCAGAGTTGGGGACTCGAGCTCCTACGAGCAGTACTTC NA NA TRBJ2-7 16 TRBV15
CASSTSQTITGNTIYF TGTGCCAGCAGCACGTCCCAGACAATAACTGGAAACACCATATATTTT NA NA TRBJ1-3 16 TRBV9
CASSQGQRLNYGYTF TGTGCCAGCAGCCAAGGGCAGCGTCTCAACTATGGCTACACCTTC NA NA TRBJ1-2 15 TRBV3-1/TRBV3-2
CASSGQDRTNEKLFF TGCGCCAGCAGCGGACAGGACAGAACTAATGAAAAACTGTTTTTT NA TRBD1 TRBJ1-4 15 TRBV5-1
CASTGGGLYEQYF TGTGCCAGCACCGGGGGGGGGCTCTACGAGCAGTACTTC NA TRBD2 TRBJ2-7 13 TRBV6-6
CASSQFGAGANNEQFF TGTGCCAGCAGCCAATTCGGCGCGGGGGCCAATAATGAGCAGTTCTTC NA NA TRBJ2-1 16 TRBV3-1/TRBV3-2
CASSFLLQPQHF TGTGCCAGCAGTTTCCTCTTGCAGCCCCAGCATTTT NA NA TRBJ1-5 12 TRBV28
CASRTAFYEQYF TGTGCCAGCAGGACTGCCTTCTACGAGCAGTACTTC NA NA TRBJ2-7 12 TRBV2
CASSEFPSGGAGEQFF TGTGCCAGCAGTGAATTCCCTAGCGGGGGGGCAGGTGAGCAGTTCTTC once TRBD2 TRBJ2-1 16 TRBV2
CASSNYLLAGGDTQYF TGTGCCAGCAGCAACTACCTCCTAGCGGGGGGGGATACGCAGTATTTT NA TRBD2 TRBJ2-3 16 TRBV3-1/TRBV3-2
CASSYSLGQGQPQHF TGTGCCAGCAGTTACTCATTGGGGCAGGGTCAGCCCCAGCATTTT NA NA TRBJ1-5 15 TRBV6-2/TRBV6-3
CAWSELDFGQGAYEQYF TGTGCCTGGAGCGAATTAGATTTCGGACAGGGGGCTTACGAGCAGTACTTC NA TRBD1 TRBJ2-7 17 TRBV30
CASSPGTFSYEQYF TGTGCCAGCAGTCCGGGGACTTTTTCCTACGAGCAGTACTTC NA NA TRBJ2-7 14 TRBV28
CASSPPFRQGATEAFF TGTGCCAGCTCACCACCCTTTAGACAGGGGGCCACTGAAGCTTTCTTT NA TRBD1 TRBJ1-1 16 TRBV18
CASSPSAGGPPSTDTQYF TGCGCCAGCAGCCCCTCAGCGGGGGGTCCGCCTAGCACAGATACGCAGTATTTT NA TRBD2 TRBJ2-3 18 TRBV5-1
CASSLNEVEAFF TGTGCCAGCAGTTTAAATGAGGTAGAAGCTTTCTTT NA NA TRBJ1-1 12 TRBV28
CASSQFNGGAYGYTF TGTGCCAGCAGCCAATTTAATGGGGGCGCATATGGCTACACCTTC few NA TRBJ1-2 15 TRBV7-9
CASSQTGAYGYTF TGTGCCAGCAGCCAAACAGGGGCCTATGGCTACACCTTC once TRBD1 TRBJ1-2 13 TRBV3-1/TRBV3-2
CACSGGANVLTF TGTGCCTGTTCGGGAGGGGCCAACGTCCTGACTTTC NA NA TRBJ2-6 12 TRBV30
CASSSPSGTANTEAFF TGTGCCAGCAGCTCACCTTCCGGGACAGCGAACACTGAAGCTTTCTTT once TRBD1 TRBJ1-1 16 TRBV11-2